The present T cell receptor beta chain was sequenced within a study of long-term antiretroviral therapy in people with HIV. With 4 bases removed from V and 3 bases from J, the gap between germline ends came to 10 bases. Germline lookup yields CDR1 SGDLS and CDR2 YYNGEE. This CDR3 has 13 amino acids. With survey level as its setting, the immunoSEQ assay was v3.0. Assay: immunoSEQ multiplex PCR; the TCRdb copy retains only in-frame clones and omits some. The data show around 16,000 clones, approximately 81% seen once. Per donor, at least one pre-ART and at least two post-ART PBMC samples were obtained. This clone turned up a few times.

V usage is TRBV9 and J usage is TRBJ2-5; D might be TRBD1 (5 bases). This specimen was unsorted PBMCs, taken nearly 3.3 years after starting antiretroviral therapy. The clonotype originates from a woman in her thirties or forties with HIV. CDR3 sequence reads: CASSPGAEETQYF. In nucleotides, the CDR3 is TGTGCCAGCAGCCCTGGGGCCGAAGAGACCCAGTACTTC.